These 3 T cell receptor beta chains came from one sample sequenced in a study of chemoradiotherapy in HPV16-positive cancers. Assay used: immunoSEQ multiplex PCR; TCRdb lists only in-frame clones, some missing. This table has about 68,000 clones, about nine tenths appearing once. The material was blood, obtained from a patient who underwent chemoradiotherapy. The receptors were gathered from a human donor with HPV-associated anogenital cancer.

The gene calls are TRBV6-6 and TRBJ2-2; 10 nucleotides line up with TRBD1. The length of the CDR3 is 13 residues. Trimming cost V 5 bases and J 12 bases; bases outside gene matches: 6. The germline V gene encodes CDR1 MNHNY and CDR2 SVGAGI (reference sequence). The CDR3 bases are TGTGCCAGCAGTACACAGACAGGGGGCCAGCTGTTTTTT. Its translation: CASSTQTGGQLFF.

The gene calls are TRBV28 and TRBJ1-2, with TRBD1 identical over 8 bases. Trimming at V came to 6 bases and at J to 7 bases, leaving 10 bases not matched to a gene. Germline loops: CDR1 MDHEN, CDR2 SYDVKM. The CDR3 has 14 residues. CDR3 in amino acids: CASSTRTGFAGYTF. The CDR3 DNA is TGTGCCAGCAGCACCAGGACAGGGTTCGCTGGCTACACCTTC.

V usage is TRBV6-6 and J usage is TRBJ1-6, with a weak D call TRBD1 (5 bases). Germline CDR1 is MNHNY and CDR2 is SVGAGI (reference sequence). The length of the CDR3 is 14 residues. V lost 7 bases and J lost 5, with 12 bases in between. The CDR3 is CASTYDRNNSPLHF. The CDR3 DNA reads TGTGCCAGCACCTACGACAGAAATAATTCACCCCTCCACTTT.